The TCR beta chain described here comes from a study of blood T cells in healthy people across ages. Study-level information: Using template switching, researchers captured about one barcoded beta molecule for each two T cells. Study conclusions and caveats: More naive CD4+ cells and higher diversity were found in long-lived than in aged donors.

A second PCR, run for about 6 to 11 cycles, used a sample-barcoded 5' primer plus a J-beta primer mix. The study obtained at least 3 million CDR3-containing paired-end reads from every sample. One entry per CDR3 protein results from TCRdb running MiXCR on the 5' RACE reads. Of about 1.7 million distinct CDR3 sequences in the sample, 28% were seen once. This CDR3 is 13 amino acids long. CDR1 and CDR2 from the germline V gene are ENHRY and SYGVKD. Only a few counts were recorded for this clonotype. Its antigen is undetermined. At one end the junction does not follow the germline gene, possibly because of a read error. Ranging in age from about 6 to 90, the donors were healthy Caucasian individuals from Russia.

The chain combines TRBV10-3 with TRBJ2-1, with unresolved D. This sequence originates from a woman younger than 45 in good health. Sequencing was carried out using blood. The DNA for the CDR3 is TGTGCCATGAGTGATCCCACCCACAATGAGCAGTTCTTC. Its translation is CAMSDPTHNEQFF.